This TCR beta chain was documented in a study of T cell responses to AZD1222 COVID-19 vaccine. The table came from immunoSEQ multiplex PCR; TCRdb's copy has only in-frame clones and leaves some out. The table includes more than 95,000 clones, around 89% detected once. The CDR3 contains 14 residues. Germline-derived CDR1 and CDR2 are KGHSH and LQKENI. Deletions cut 0 bases from V and 4 bases from J, with 4 bases between. Notes on this clone: Its specificity is unknown.

Study-level points and caveats: White British donors predominated, females outnumbered males, and clonal diversity was possibly underestimated.

This TCR came from an adult in good health. The sequencing used peripheral blood, collected on day 0 of MenACWY control vaccination. The J gene is TRBJ1-6, the V gene TRBV18; no reliable D call. The CDR3 is CASSPPLYNSPLHF. The CDR3 nucleotides are TGTGCCAGCTCACCACCGCTGTATAATTCACCCCTCCACTTT.